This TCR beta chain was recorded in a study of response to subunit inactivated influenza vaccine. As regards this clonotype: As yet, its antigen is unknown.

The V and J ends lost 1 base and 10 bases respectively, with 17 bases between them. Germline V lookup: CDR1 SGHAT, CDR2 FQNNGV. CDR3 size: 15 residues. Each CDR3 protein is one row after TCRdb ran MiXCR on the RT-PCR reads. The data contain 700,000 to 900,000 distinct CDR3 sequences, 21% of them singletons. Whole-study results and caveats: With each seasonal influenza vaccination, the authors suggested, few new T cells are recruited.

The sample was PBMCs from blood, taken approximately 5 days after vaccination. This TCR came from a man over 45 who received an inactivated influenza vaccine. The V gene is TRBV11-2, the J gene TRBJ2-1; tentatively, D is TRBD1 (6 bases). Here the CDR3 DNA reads TGTGCCAGCAGCTTAGTACAGGGTTTGGTAAGAGAGCAGTTCTTC. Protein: CASSLVQGLVREQFF.